This TCR beta chain was recorded in a study of T cell responses to AZD1222 COVID-19 vaccine. Study at large: Pooling covered second doses at about 4 or about 12 weeks. Findings and limits, study-wide: Among the donors, most were white British and more were female, and clonal diversity was possibly underestimated. The study found vaccine-associated CD4 TCRs spanning spike, dominant at 160-218 and 743-854. Breadth and depth of Spike-specific TCRs rose after two AZD1222 doses.

Concerning this clone: The antigen is not known.

The germline V gene has CDR1 LGHNA and CDR2 YSLEER. The CDR3 covers 13 residues. V lost 0 bases and J 2 bases, leaving 4 bases between the germline ends. Clones were sequenced by immunoSEQ multiplex PCR, and TCRdb holds only the in-frame ones, with some missing. The table records some 140,000 clones, less than 95% of them present only once. Here the sequenced sample was peripheral blood, taken on day 0 of AZD1222 vaccination. The chain has TRBV4-3 and TRBJ1-2; D unclear. This TCR derives from an adult in good health. This CDR3 is CASSQDSNYGYTF. In nucleotides, the CDR3 is TGCGCCAGCAGCCAAGACTCCAACTATGGCTACACCTTC.